This TCR beta chain was profiled in a study of cytomegalovirus exposure and HLA in healthy donors. Study-level findings and limits: On later analysis, the bulk of CMV-associated TCR beta chains appeared to be HLA-restricted.

Concerning this clone: Antigen unknown.

The PCR had 60 Vbeta and 13 Jbeta primers. The method was immunoSEQ multiplex PCR; TCRdb's version includes in-frame clones alone and lacks a portion of them. Counted here are more than 150,000 clones, around 80% occurring once; the ten biggest clones make up approximately 2%. CDR3 length: 16 amino acids. V trimming: 4 bases; J trimming: 5 bases; junction bases outside the gene matches: 9. The germline gives CDR1 MNHNY, CDR2 SVGAGI (reference sequence). The source of this sequence is a woman younger than 35 in good health and CMV-seropositive. The source material was PBMCs. This sequence joins TRBV6-6 and TRBJ2-2, with 8 bases identical to TRBD2. CDR3 nucleotide sequence: TGTGCCAGCAGTTTCCTCGGGGGGGAGGAAACCGGGGAGCTGTTTTTT. This encodes CASSFLGGEETGELFF.